This T cell receptor beta chain originates from a study of blood T cell repertoires in COVID-19. The V gene's germline CDR1 is LGHDT and CDR2 YNNKEL (reference sequence). The J segment lost 16 bases and the V segment lost 1 base, leaving 7 bases of the junction unmatched. The CDR3 covers 15 residues. Under the authors' procedure: From reference gene primer amplification, estimates of nucleated cell counts were derived. Sequencing used immunoSEQ multiplex PCR; TCRdb keeps in-frame clones, though not all of them. V, J and clone size are those of that table, while D and trimming were read from the DNA. The table records 210,000 or so clones, less than 85% of them present only once. This clone was recorded only once.

The V gene is TRBV3-1 (or the pseudogene TRBV3-2), the J gene TRBJ2-1; 16 bases fit TRBD2. The specimen sequenced was peripheral blood. The sequence was collected from a man aged 50 or older who had recovered from COVID-19. The CDR3 DNA reads TGTGCCAGCAGCCAAGGGGGACTAGCGGGAGGGCCCCACTTCTTC. Protein: CASSQGGLAGGPHFF.